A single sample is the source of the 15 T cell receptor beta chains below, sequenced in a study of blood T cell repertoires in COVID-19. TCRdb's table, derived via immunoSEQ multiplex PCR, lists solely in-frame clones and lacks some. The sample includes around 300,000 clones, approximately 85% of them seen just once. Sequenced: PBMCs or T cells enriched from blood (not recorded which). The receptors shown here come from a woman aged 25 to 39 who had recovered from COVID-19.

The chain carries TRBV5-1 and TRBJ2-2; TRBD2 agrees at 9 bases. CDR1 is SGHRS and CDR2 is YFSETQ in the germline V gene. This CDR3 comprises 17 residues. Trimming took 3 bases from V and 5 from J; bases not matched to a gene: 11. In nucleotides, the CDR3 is TGCGCCAGCAGCTCCGCCCCCGCCGCGGGGGGGACCGGGGAGCTGTTTTTT. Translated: CASSSAPAAGGTGELFF.

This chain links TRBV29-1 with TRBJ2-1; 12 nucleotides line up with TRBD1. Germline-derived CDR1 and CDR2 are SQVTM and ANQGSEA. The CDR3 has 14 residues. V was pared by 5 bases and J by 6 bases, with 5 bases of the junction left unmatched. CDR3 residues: CSVRDRGRFNEQFF. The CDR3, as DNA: TGCAGCGTTCGGGACAGGGGGCGGTTCAATGAGCAGTTCTTC.

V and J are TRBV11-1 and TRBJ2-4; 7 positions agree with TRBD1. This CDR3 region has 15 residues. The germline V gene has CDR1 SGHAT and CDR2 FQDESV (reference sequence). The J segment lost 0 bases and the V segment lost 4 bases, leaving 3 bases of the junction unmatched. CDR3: CASSSGTEAKNIQYF. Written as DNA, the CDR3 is TGTGCCAGCAGCTCCGGGACAGAAGCCAAAAACATTCAGTACTTC. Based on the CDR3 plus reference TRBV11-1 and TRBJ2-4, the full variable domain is EAEVAQSPRYKITEKSQAVAFWCDPISGHATLYWYRQILGQGPELLVQFQDESVVDDSQLPKDRFSAERLKGVDSTLKIQPAELGDSAMYLCASSSGTEAKNIQYFGAGTRLSVL.

CDR3 residues: CASMQGSYGYTF. CDR3 in DNA: TGTGCCAGCATGCAGGGAAGCTATGGCTACACCTTC. The gene calls are TRBV28 and TRBJ1-2; D perhaps matches TRBD1 (5 bases). The CDR3 consists of 12 residues. Trimming cost V 7 bases and J 4 bases, with 10 bases left between them. Germline V gene lookup returns CDR1 MDHEN and CDR2 SYDVKM.

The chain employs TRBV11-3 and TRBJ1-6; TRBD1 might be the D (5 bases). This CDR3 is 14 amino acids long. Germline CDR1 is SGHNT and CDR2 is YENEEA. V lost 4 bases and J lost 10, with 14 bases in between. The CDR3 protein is CASSWAGKSSPLHF. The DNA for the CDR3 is TGTGCCAGCAGCTGGGCAGGGAAAAGCTCACCCCTCCACTTT.

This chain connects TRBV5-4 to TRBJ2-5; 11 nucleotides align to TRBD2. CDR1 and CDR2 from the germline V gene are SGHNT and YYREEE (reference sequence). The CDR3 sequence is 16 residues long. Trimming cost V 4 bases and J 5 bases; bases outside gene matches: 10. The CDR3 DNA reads TGTGCCAGCAGCCCGCTCGGAGTAGCGGGAGGGGAGACCCAGTACTTC. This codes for CASSPLGVAGGETQYF.

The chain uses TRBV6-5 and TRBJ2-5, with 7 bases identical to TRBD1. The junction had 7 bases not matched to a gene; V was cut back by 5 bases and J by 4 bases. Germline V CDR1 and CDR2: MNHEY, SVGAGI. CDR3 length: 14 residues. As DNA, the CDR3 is TGTGCCAGCAGTCCGGGACAGTGGGGAGAGACCCAGTACTTC. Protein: CASSPGQWGETQYF.

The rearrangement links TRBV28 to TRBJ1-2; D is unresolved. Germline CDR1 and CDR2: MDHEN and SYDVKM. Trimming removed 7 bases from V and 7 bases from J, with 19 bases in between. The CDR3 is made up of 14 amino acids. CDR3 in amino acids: CASTISREWGGYTF. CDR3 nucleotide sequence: TGTGCCAGCACCATTTCGAGGGAGTGGGGTGGCTACACCTTC.

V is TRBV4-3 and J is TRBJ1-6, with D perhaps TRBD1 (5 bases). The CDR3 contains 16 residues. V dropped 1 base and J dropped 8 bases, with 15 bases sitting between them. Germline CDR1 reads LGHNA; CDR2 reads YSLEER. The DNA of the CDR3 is TGCGCCAGCAGCCAAGGGGGGGTCCGGTTAGATTCACCCCTCCACTTT. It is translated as CASSQGGVRLDSPLHF.

This chain's CDR3 is CASSPDRGYSNQPQHF. The CDR3 region has the DNA TGTGCCAGCAGTCCTGACAGGGGATATAGCAATCAGCCCCAGCATTTT. The chain carries TRBV7-8 and TRBJ1-5; 8 bases map to TRBD1. Germline V lookup: CDR1 SGHVS, CDR2 FQNEAQ. V gave up 6 bases and J gave up 0 bases; unmatched junction bases: 7. The CDR3 consists of 16 residues.

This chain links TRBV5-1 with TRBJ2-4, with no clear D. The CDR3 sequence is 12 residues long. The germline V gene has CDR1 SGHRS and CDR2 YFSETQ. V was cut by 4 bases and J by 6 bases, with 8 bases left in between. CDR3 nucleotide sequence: TGCGCCAGCAGCGAAGGAGTAAACATTCAGTACTTC. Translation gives CASSEGVNIQYF.

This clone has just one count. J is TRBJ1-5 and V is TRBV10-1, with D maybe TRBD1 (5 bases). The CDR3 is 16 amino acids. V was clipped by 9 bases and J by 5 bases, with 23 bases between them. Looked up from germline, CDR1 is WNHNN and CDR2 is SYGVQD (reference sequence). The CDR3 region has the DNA TGCGCCAGTCACAGGTCCGGTGGTGGGACTGATCAGCCCCAGCATTTT. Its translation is CASHRSGGGTDQPQHF.

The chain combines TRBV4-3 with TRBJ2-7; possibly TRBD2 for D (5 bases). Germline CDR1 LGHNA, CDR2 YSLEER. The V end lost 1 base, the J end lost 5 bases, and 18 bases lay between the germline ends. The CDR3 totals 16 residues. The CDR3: CASSQAPLRGLDEQYF. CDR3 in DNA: TGCGCCAGCAGCCAAGCGCCCCTTCGGGGTCTGGACGAGCAGTACTTC.

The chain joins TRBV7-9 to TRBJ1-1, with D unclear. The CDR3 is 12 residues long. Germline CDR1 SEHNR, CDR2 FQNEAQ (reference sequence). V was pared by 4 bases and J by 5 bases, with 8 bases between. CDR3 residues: CASSSTWTEAFF. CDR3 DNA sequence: TGTGCCAGCAGCTCTACCTGGACTGAAGCTTTCTTT.

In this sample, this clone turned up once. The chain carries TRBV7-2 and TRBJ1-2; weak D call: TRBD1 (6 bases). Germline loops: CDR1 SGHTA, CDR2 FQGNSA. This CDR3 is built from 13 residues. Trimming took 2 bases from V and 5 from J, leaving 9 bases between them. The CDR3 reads CASSLTGSYGYTF. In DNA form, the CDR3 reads TGTGCCAGCAGCTTAACAGGGAGTTATGGCTACACCTTC.